This TCR beta chain was obtained from a study of T cell repertoires in cytomegalovirus infection. Study-level results: Predominance within the ex vivo response was attributable to HLA-C-restricted CMV-specific TCR beta clonotypes.

The germline V gene has CDR1 SGHTA and CDR2 FQGNSA. CDR3 size: 15 residues. With 2 bases clipped from V and 5 bases from J, the junction kept 4 bases outside the gene matches. MiXCR, applied by TCRdb to the reads, yields one record per CDR3 protein. Among 510,000 or so distinct CDR3 sequences, about 26% were seen once, and the ten largest hold under 15%. This clonotype was found many times. The antigen is not known. Sequencing input: PBMCs. This sequence originates from a human donor in good health (CMV status not recorded). Some clones in this sample may be carry-over from other donors' samples. The V call is TRBV7-2, the J call TRBJ2-5, with TRBD2 identical over 11 bases. This CDR3 is CASSLTSGRFETQYF. The CDR3 bases are TGTGCCAGCAGCTTAACTAGCGGGAGATTTGAGACCCAGTACTTC. Complete variable domain (other parts from reference TRBV7-2 and TRBJ2-5): GAGVSQSPSNKVTEKGKDVELRCDPISGHTALYWYRQSLGQGLEFLIYFQGNSAPDKSGLPSDRFSAERTGGSVSTLTIQRTQQEDSAVYLCASSLTSGRFETQYFGPGTRLLVL.